The sequence of this T cell receptor beta chain was determined in a study of T cells after posttransplantation cyclophosphamide. A note on this clone: Its antigen remains unidentified.

General observations from the study: Donor-recipient repertoire similarity was low at 1-2 months, rising over year one.

After removal of 1 base from V and 4 bases from J, the junction contained 7 bases not matched to a gene. Germline CDR1 reads SGHAT; CDR2 reads FQNNGV. The CDR3 has 15 residues. Control samples came 1 year after myeloablative marrow transplants with methotrexate plus calcineurin inhibitor. Profiled with immunoSEQ multiplex PCR; TCRdb holds only in-frame clones, not every one. The sample lists 15,000 to 20,000 clones, 85% occurring once. V and J are TRBV11-2 and TRBJ2-7; 7 bases are a match to TRBD1. This TCR derives from a female patient aged 18 to 35 who received an allogeneic stem cell transplant from an unrelated donor, was CMV-positive, and had acute and chronic GVHD. The T cells may come from the graft donor. Sequencing used PBMCs, obtained after allogeneic stem cell transplant with calcineurin inhibitor and methotrexate. As DNA, the CDR3 is TGTGCCAGCAGCTTAGGTAGGACAGGAGGTTACGAGCAGTACTTC. Protein product: CASSLGRTGGYEQYF. Supplemented by reference TRBV11-2 and TRBJ2-7, the full variable domain reads EAGVAQSPRYKIIEKRQSVAFWCNPISGHATLYWYQQILGQGPKLLIQFQNNGVVDDSQLPKDRFSAERLKGVDSTLKIQPAKLEDSAVYLCASSLGRTGGYEQYFGPGTRLTVT.